What follows describes a single T cell receptor beta chain. Its antigen is still unknown. This entry belongs to a study of graft-versus-host responses after intestinal transplantation. In the study overall: Isolated intestinal, liver-intestinal, or multivisceral transplants had been given to the recipients. Study outcomes and limitations: Marrow from the recipient contained GvH clones, some of which had appeared first in ileum or blood.

The table came from immunoSEQ multiplex PCR; TCRdb's copy has only in-frame clones and leaves some out. The repertoire includes 98,000 or so clones, roughly 87% of them detected once, and about 1% sits in the top ten. The length of the CDR3 is 15 residues. Germline lookup yields CDR1 SGHTA and CDR2 FQGNSA. J lost 4 bases, V lost 4 bases, and 6 bases had no gene match. The origin of this receptor is a human donor who received an intestinal transplant. This material consisted of unstimulated CD4+ T cells sorted from spleen or lymph node cells, taken before intestinal transplant. The chain employs TRBV7-2 and TRBJ2-1; TRBD2 matches at 8 bases. The CDR3 protein is CASSYRLARYNEQFF. The CDR3 nucleotides are TGTGCCAGCAGCTACAGACTAGCGAGGTACAATGAGCAGTTCTTC.